Listed below are T cell receptor beta chains from one sample, sequenced in a study of cytomegalovirus exposure and HLA in healthy donors. Only in-frame clones appear in the TCRdb table, and some are missing; sequencing was by immunoSEQ multiplex PCR. The data contain 150,000 or so clones, 75% of them singletons. The sequencing input was PBMCs. All receptors come from a female donor in good health and CMV-seronegative. Each CDR3 is given with its conserved first and last residue. Fields, in order: V gene, D gene, J gene, clone size, CDR3 DNA, CDR3 protein. A D gene is named only where the DNA matches it firmly. Rows give clone size only sometimes, using once, few, many, or a class for an expanded clone.

TRBV28	.	TRBJ2-2	.	TGTGCCAGCAGTTTAGGGGCTAGCGGGGAGCTGTTTTTT	CASSLGASGELFF
TRBV9	.	TRBJ2-1	.	TGTGCCAGCAGCGGAGACAATGAGCAGTTCTTC	CASSGDNEQFF
TRBV5-5	TRBD2	TRBJ2-7	.	TGTGCCAGCAGCTTCATAGCGGGAGTTAACGAGCAGTACTTC	CASSFIAGVNEQYF
TRBV5-6	.	TRBJ1-3	once	TGTGCCAGCAGCTTTTTCAGCTCTGGAAACACCATATATTTT	CASSFFSSGNTIYF
TRBV6-4	TRBD1	TRBJ2-1	few	TGTGCCACGGGGACAGGTTCCTACAATGAGCAGTTCTTC	CATGTGSYNEQFF
TRBV4-3	.	TRBJ1-4	once	TGCGCCAGCAGCCCCCAATGGGGCGGCTCAACTAATGAAAAACTGTTTTTT	CASSPQWGGSTNEKLFF
TRBV7-6	.	TRBJ2-7	.	TGTGCCAGCAGCCCCCAGGGCCCCCCTTGGGAGCAGTACTTC	CASSPQGPPWEQYF
TRBV28	TRBD1	TRBJ1-4	.	TGTGCCAGCAGTTTACCACAGGGGGTTCGGAATGAAAAACTGTTTTTT	CASSLPQGVRNEKLFF
TRBV27	TRBD1	TRBJ1-1	.	TGTGCCAGCAGGGGGACAGGGGAAGCTGAAGCTTTCTTT	CASRGTGEAEAFF
TRBV5-1	.	TRBJ1-4	.	TGCGCCAGCAGCTTGAGGCAGGGAAATGAAAAACTGTTTTTT	CASSLRQGNEKLFF
TRBV4-3	TRBD2	TRBJ2-3	.	TGCGCCAGCAGCCAAGACGGGGCGGGGGGCACAGATACGCAGTATTTT	CASSQDGAGGTDTQYF
TRBV10-3	TRBD2	TRBJ2-5	.	TGTGCCATCAGTGAGGGGACTAGTCGGGAGACCCAGTACTTC	CAISEGTSRETQYF
TRBV14	.	TRBJ1-4	.	TGTGCCAGCAGCCAAGCGGGGGGGGGCGAAAAACTGTTTTTT	CASSQAGGGEKLFF
TRBV13	TRBD1	TRBJ1-2	once	TGTGCCAGCACCGAGGGACAGGGCGACTATGGCTACACCTTC	CASTEGQGDYGYTF
TRBV7-9	.	TRBJ2-5	.	TGTGCCAGCAGCCAGAGACAGAACATACAAGAGACCCAGTACTTC	CASSQRQNIQETQYF
TRBV13	.	TRBJ1-1	.	TGTGCCAGCAGCCCGCCAGGGGAAATGAACACTGAAGCTTTCTTT	CASSPPGEMNTEAFF
TRBV27	.	TRBJ2-7	.	TGTGCCAGCACCAGTCGTCAGGGGCCCCAGTACTTC	CASTSRQGPQYF
TRBV9	.	TRBJ2-2	.	TGTGCCAGCAGCGTAGGGCTGTCCCCCGGGGAGCTGTTTTTT	CASSVGLSPGELFF
TRBV11-1	TRBD1	TRBJ2-7	.	TGTGCCAGCAGCTCCCCGGACAGGGGCGAGCAGTACTTC	CASSSPDRGEQYF
TRBV28	.	TRBJ2-3	.	TGTGCCAGCAGTCCCTGGGGGGGCGCGACAGATACGCAGTATTTT	CASSPWGGATDTQYF
TRBV29-1	.	TRBJ1-1	.	TGCAGCGCCCGCGGGGAGAACACTGAAGCTTTCTTT	CSARGENTEAFF
TRBV6-1	TRBD1	TRBJ2-1	.	TGTGCCAGCAGTGAGGACAGGGGGCCCTACAATGAGCAGTTCTTC	CASSEDRGPYNEQFF
TRBV13	TRBD2	TRBJ2-2	once	TGTGCCAGCAGCTCCGGGACTAGCTACCCCGCCGGGGAGCTGTTTTTT	CASSSGTSYPAGELFF
TRBV27	TRBD2	TRBJ2-2	.	TGTGCCAGCAGTTTCGAGCGGGGGGGGGCCGGGGAGCTGTTTTTT	CASSFERGGAGELFF
TRBV19	.	TRBJ1-1	.	TGTGCCAGCGCGGGACGCTTGGGCACTGAAGCTTTCTTT	CASAGRLGTEAFF
TRBV10-2	TRBD1	TRBJ2-1	.	TGCGCCAGCAGTGGCTTCCCCGGACAGGGGACAGGGAGGGTCAATGAGCAGTTCTTC	CASSGFPGQGTGRVNEQFF
TRBV18	.	TRBJ2-7	.	TGTGCCAGCTCACCACCGACTCTTGGCGAGCAGTACTTC	CASSPPTLGEQYF
TRBV27	.	TRBJ2-4	once	TGTGCCAGCGGCGGCAGGGCAGACATTCAGTACTTC	CASGGRADIQYF
TRBV9	.	TRBJ1-2	.	TGTGCCAGCAGCGTCCCTCAGGGCAACTATGGCTACACCTTC	CASSVPQGNYGYTF
TRBV9	.	TRBJ2-4	.	TGTGCCAGCAGCGTAGAGGGGGACCCTCAAAACATTCAGTACTTC	CASSVEGDPQNIQYF
TRBV5-1	TRBD2	TRBJ2-1	.	TGCGCCAGCAGGATTGGTAGCGGGAGTTTGAATGAGCAGTTCTTC	CASRIGSGSLNEQFF
TRBV11-2	.	TRBJ2-1	.	TGTGCCAGCAGTCCCACAGATGAGCAGTTCTTC	CASSPTDEQFF
TRBV6-5	.	TRBJ2-7	.	TGTGCCAGCAGCCAACCCGGGGGACGGGGTTACGAGCAGTACTTC	CASSQPGGRGYEQYF
TRBV6-5	TRBD1	TRBJ1-4	.	TGTGCCAGCAGTTACTCGGGACAGGGATATGAAAAACTGTTTTTT	CASSYSGQGYEKLFF
TRBV7-9	TRBD1	TRBJ2-1	.	TGTGCCAGCAGCAGCACCCAGACAGGGGAGTTTTACAATGAGCAGTTCTTC	CASSSTQTGEFYNEQFF
TRBV27	TRBD2	TRBJ2-2	.	TGTGCCAGCAGTCCAAGACTAGCGGGAGGGGGCAAATACACCGGGGAGCTGTTTTTT	CASSPRLAGGGKYTGELFF
TRBV5-1	.	TRBJ2-4	.	TGCGCCAGCAGCTTAGGTCCAGGGTATACAAACATTCAGTACTTC	CASSLGPGYTNIQYF